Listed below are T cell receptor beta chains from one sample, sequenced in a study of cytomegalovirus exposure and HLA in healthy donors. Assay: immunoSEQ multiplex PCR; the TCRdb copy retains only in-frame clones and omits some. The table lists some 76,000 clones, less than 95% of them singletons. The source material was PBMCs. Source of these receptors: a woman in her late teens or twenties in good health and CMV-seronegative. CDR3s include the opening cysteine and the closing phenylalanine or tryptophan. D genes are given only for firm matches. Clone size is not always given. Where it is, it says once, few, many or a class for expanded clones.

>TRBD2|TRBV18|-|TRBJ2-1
TGTGCCAGCTCCCCAATAGCGGGAGCTGGGGAGCAGTTCTTC
CASSPIAGAGEQFF
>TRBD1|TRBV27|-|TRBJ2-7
TGTGCCAGCAGTCTGGGACAGTCCTACGAGCAGTACTTC
CASSLGQSYEQYF
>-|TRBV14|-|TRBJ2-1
TGTGCCAGCAGCCAAGGCAGGTGGAATGAGCAGTTCTTC
CASSQGRWNEQFF
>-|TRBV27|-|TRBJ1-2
TGTGCCAGCAGTTCACATTCTTTATATGGCTACACCTTC
CASSSHSLYGYTF
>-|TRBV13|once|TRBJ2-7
TGTGCCAGCTCCGGATGGGGCAAGTTGAACGAGCAGTACTTC
CASSGWGKLNEQYF
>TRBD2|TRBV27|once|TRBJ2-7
TGTGCCAGCAGGGAACAGCGGGGGGCGTTCTACGAGCAGTACTTC
CASREQRGAFYEQYF
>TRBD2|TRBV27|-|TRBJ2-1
TGTGCCAGCAACCTAGCGGGACGTCACAATGAGCAGTTCTTC
CASNLAGRHNEQFF
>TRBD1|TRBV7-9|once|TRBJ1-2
TGTGCCAGCAGCAGCCGGGGACAGGCTAACTATGGCTACACCTTC
CASSSRGQANYGYTF
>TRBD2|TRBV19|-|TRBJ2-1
TGTGCCAGTAGTACCTTCACTAGCGGGAGTGGGGATGAGCAGTTCTTC
CASSTFTSGSGDEQFF
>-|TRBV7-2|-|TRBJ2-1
TGTGCCAGCAGCTTAGAGCCGACTAGTGCTTCCTACAATGAGCAGTTCTTC
CASSLEPTSASYNEQFF
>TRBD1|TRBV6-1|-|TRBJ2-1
TGTGCCAGCATATGGGACAGGGGCGGAAACAATGAGCAGTTCTTC
CASIWDRGGNNEQFF
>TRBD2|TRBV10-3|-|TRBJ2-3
TGTGCCATCAGAAGCGGGAGGGGATCAGATACGCAGTATTTT
CAIRSGRGSDTQYF
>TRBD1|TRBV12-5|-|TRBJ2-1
TGTGCTAGTGCGGGGAGCAAGGACAGGAGCTCCTACAATGAGCAGTTCTTC
CASAGSKDRSSYNEQFF
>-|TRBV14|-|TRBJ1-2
TGTGCCAGCAGCCAAGTTCGTGGGGCTGGTTATGGCTACACCTTC
CASSQVRGAGYGYTF
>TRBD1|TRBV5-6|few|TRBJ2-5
TGTGCCAGCAGCTTGGTTGACAGGGGGGGAGAGACCCAGTACTTC
CASSLVDRGGETQYF
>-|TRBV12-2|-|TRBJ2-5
TGTGCAAGTCCCATCGAGTACGGGGAGACCCAGTACTTC
CASPIEYGETQYF
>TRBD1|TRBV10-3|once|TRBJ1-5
TGTGCCATCAGTGAGTCGGACAGGGATAGCAATCAGCCCCAGCATTTT
CAISESDRDSNQPQHF
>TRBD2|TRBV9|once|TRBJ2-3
TGTGCCAGCAGCTACGGGACTAGCGGGGGGGTTACGCAGTATTTT
CASSYGTSGGVTQYF
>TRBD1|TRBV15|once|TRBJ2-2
TGTGCCACCAGCACGGGACAGGGGTACACCGGGGAGCTGTTTTTT
CATSTGQGYTGELFF
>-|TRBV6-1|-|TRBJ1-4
TGTGCCAGCAGTGAAGGGAGTATCAATGAAAAACTGTTTTTT
CASSEGSINEKLFF
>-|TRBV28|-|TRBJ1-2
TGTGCCAGCAGTCCCCCCGACAGGAACAACTATGGCTACACCTTC
CASSPPDRNNYGYTF
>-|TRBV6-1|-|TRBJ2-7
TGTGCCAGCAATCCACACAGCTACGAGCAGTACTTC
CASNPHSYEQYF
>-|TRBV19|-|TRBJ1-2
TGTGCCAGTAGCCCAACTGGAGGGTCCTATGGCTACACCTTC
CASSPTGGSYGYTF
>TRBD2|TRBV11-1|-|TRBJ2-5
TGTGCCAGCAGCTTAGCATGGACTAGCAGGAAAGAGACCCAGTACTTC
CASSLAWTSRKETQYF
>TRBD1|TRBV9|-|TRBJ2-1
TGTGCCAGCAGCCCGCTCCTTGGACAGGGGCAGTTCTTC
CASSPLLGQGQFF
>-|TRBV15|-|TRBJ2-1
TGTGCCACCGGCGGGACTTGGGTTGAGCAGTTCTTC
CATGGTWVEQFF
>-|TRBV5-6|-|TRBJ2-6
TGTGCCAGCAGCTTGGTTCGGGGAACTGGGGCCAACGTCCTGACTTTC
CASSLVRGTGANVLTF
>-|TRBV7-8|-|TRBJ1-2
TGTGCCAGCAGCCCGCCCCGCTCCAGAAATTTCTATGGCTACACCTTC
CASSPPRSRNFYGYTF
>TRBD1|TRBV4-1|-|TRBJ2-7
TGCGCCAGCAGCCACGAACCTGAAGGGACAGGGAATCCCTACGAGCAGTACTTC
CASSHEPEGTGNPYEQYF
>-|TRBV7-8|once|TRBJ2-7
TGTGCCAGCAGCTTAGAAGAGGGAACCTACGAGCAGTACTTC
CASSLEEGTYEQYF
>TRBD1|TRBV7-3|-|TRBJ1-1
TGTGCCAGCAGCTCCAAGACAGGGGGCCGAACTGAAGCTTTCTTT
CASSSKTGGRTEAFF
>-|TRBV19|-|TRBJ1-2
TGTGCCAGTAGTATCTCCCAGGCGACCTATGGCTACACCTTC
CASSISQATYGYTF
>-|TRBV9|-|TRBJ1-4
TGTGCCAGCAGCGTAGGGGAGACGTTTAATGAAAAACTGTTTTTT
CASSVGETFNEKLFF
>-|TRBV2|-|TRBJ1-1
TGTGCCAGCAGTGGGAGGGCAGATGAAGCTTTCTTT
CASSGRADEAFF
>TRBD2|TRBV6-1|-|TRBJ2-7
TGTGCCAGCAGGGGAGGACTAGCTCGTTCCTACGAGCAGTACTTC
CASRGGLARSYEQYF
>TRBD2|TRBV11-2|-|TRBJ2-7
TGTGCCAGCAGCTGGGGGACTAGCGGATCCTACGAGCAGTACTTC
CASSWGTSGSYEQYF
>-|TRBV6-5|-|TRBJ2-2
TGTGCCAGCAGTTTTCGGGCCGGGGAGCTGTTTTTT
CASSFRAGELFF
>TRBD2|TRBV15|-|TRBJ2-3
TGTGCCACCAGCACAACCATAACTAGCGGGAGAGGGGATACGCAGTATTTT
CATSTTITSGRGDTQYF
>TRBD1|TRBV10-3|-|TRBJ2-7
TGTGCCATCAGTCTCGATGACAGGGGGCCCGAGCAGTACTTC
CAISLDDRGPEQYF
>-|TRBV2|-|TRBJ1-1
TGTGCCAGTAGTCATGACACTGAAGCTTTCTTT
CASSHDTEAFF
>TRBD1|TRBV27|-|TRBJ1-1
TGTGCCAGCAGTTCCATCGACAGGGCGGCTGAAGCTTTCTTT
CASSSIDRAAEAFF
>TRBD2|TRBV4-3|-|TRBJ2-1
TGCGCCAGCAGCCAAGAAGGCACAAGCGGGGGACACAATGAGCAGTTCTTC
CASSQEGTSGGHNEQFF
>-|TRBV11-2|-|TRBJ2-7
TGTGCCAGCAGCGGCAACTACGAGCAGTACTTC
CASSGNYEQYF
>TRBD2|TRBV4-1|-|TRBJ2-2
TGCGCCAGCAGCCCCGTTCCCGGGGGGGCGAACACCGGGGAGCTGTTTTTT
CASSPVPGGANTGELFF
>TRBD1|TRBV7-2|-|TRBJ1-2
TGTGCCAGCAGCTACCCAGGGACAGATAACTATGGCTACACCTTC
CASSYPGTDNYGYTF
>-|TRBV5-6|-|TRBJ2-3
TGTGCCAGCAGTATCCTAACCGGCACAGATACGCAGTATTTT
CASSILTGTDTQYF
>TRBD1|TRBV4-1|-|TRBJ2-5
TGCGCCAGCAGCCAAGAAGACAGGGAGGAGACCCAGTACTTC
CASSQEDREETQYF
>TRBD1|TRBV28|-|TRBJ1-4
TGTGCCAGCAGTTTAAACAGGGGGGATGAAAAACTGTTTTTT
CASSLNRGDEKLFF